These 2 T cell receptor beta chains were sequenced from one sample in a study of memory CD4+ T cells and cytomegalovirus serostatus. Clones were read by immunoSEQ multiplex PCR, and TCRdb kept only the in-frame ones, dropping some. The sample consists of 40,000 to 50,000 clones, around four fifths of them appearing once. The sort gate was single viable CD3+CD4+CD8-CD45RO+ cells for memory CD4+ T cells. The sequenced sample consisted of memory CD4+ T cells from blood. The receptor source for this set is an adult in good health and CMV-seropositive.

This chain's CDR3 is CASSLVGEGLFF. The CDR3 DNA sequence: TGTGCCAGCAGCTTAGTTGGGGAGGGGCTATTCTTC. The rearrangement uses TRBV11-2 and TRBJ2-1, with 7 bases identical to TRBD2. The trim removed 1 base at V and 16 bases at J, leaving 7 bases unmatched. This CDR3 is built from 12 residues. Germline V CDR1 and CDR2: SGHAT, FQNNGV. Full variable domain (outside the CDR3, taken from reference TRBV11-2 and TRBJ2-1): EAGVAQSPRYKIIEKRQSVAFWCNPISGHATLYWYQQILGQGPKLLIQFQNNGVVDDSQLPKDRFSAERLKGVDSTLKIQPAKLEDSAVYLCASSLVGEGLFFGPGTRLTVL.

The J gene is TRBJ2-7, the V gene TRBV10-1, with a weak D call TRBD2 (6 bases). CDR1 WNHNN and CDR2 SYGVQD come from the germline V gene (reference sequence). There are 13 residues in the CDR3. The V end lost 3 bases, the J end lost 3 bases, and 9 bases lay between the germline ends. CDR3 in amino acids: CASSDGGIYEQYF. The CDR3 DNA sequence: TGCGCCAGCAGTGATGGAGGGATCTACGAGCAGTACTTC.